This T cell receptor (beta chain) was sequenced in a study of shared clonotypes between healthy human individuals. Study-level findings and limits: Only blood was sampled, and tissue TCR repertoires likely differ from blood ones. Clonotype sharing across several donors was observed for about 5.2% of naive CD4 clonotypes.

The germline V and J ends were trimmed by 3 bases and 2 bases, with 7 bases remaining between them. The CDR3 spans 13 residues. The germline gives CDR1 KGHSH, CDR2 LQKENI. On this clone: Antigen: not known. The sample has other DNA sequences that encode this CDR3 too.

Sorted-subset replicate PCR reactions were performed with around 200 ng DNA, corresponding to about 30,000 T cell genomes. Some clones are missing from TCRdb's copy, which holds only in-frame ones; the method was immunoSEQ multiplex PCR. The profile covers a few million clones, with over 90% appearing a single time and under 0.45% taken by the ten largest. This sequence originates from a man aged 18 to 30 in good health. Some clones in this sample may be carry-over from other donors' samples. The V and J genes are TRBV18 and TRBJ2-5; D is unresolved. The material sequenced was naive CD4+ T cells from PBMCs. The sample's subset: CD45RA+ positively selected. The CDR3: CASSPGLQETQYF. CDR3 sequence (DNA): TGTGCCAGCTCACCTGGGTTACAAGAGACCCAGTACTTC. The full variable domain, rest sourced from reference TRBV18 and TRBJ2-5, is NAGVMQNPRHLVRRRGQEARLRCSPMKGHSHVYWYRQLPEEGLKFMVYLQKENIIDESGMPKERFSAEFPKEGPSILRIQQVVRGDSAAYFCASSPGLQETQYFGPGTRLLVL.